What follows are 23 T cell receptor beta chains derived from one specimen sequenced in a study of T-cell memory formation after mild COVID-19. Each CDR3 protein gets one entry after TCRdb re-called the 5' RACE reads with MiXCR. The repertoire holds hundreds of thousands of distinct CDR3 sequences, with 15% to 20% as singletons. What was sequenced was PBMCs or a T cell subset sorted from them (not recorded which). Every receptor here comes from a man younger than 30 who had mild COVID-19 (a few samples of this study predate the infection). Cell type and time point are not known.

The gene calls are TRBV7-9 and TRBJ1-1, with 9 bases fitting TRBD1. This CDR3 has 14 amino acids. V lost 5 bases to trimming and J lost 1 base; unmatched junction nucleotides: 2. CDR1 is SEHNR, CDR2 FQNEAQ, per germline (reference sequence). The DNA for the CDR3 is TGTGCCAGCAGCATGGGACAGGGGAACACTGAAGCTTTCTTT. Its protein product is CASSMGQGNTEAFF.

The chain has TRBV7-2 and TRBJ2-5; 9 positions match TRBD2. Germline assignment: CDR1 SGHTA and CDR2 FQGNSA. Germline trimming cut 5 bases from V and 4 bases from J; bases unmatched to any gene: 14. The length of the CDR3 is 17 residues. Here the CDR3 reads CASSLSGRAGGSETQYF. The CDR3 DNA follows: TGTGCCAGCAGCCTCTCCGGGCGAGCGGGGGGATCAGAGACCCAGTACTTC.

The table lists this clonotype with many counts. V usage is TRBV6-5 and J usage is TRBJ2-7; 9 nucleotides match TRBD1. The trim removed 5 bases at V and 7 bases at J, leaving 9 bases unmatched. The CDR3 runs to 14 residues. CDR1 and CDR2 (germline): MNHEY, SVGAGI. CDR3 sequence reads: CASSPGQGVGEQYV. As DNA, the CDR3 is TGTGCCAGCAGTCCGGGACAGGGAGTGGGAGAGCAGTACGTC.

V gene TRBV7-2 combines with J gene TRBJ2-3; either TRBD1 or TRBD2 may supply D (6 bases each). V was cut by 2 bases and J by 5 bases, with 14 bases left in between. The CDR3 contains 15 residues. Germline lookup yields CDR1 SGHTA and CDR2 FQGNSA. The CDR3 sequence is CASSLIGGPGDTQYF. CDR3 in DNA: TGTGCCAGCAGCTTAATAGGGGGGCCGGGAGATACGCAGTATTTT.

This chain uses TRBV5-1 with TRBJ2-3; D is unresolved. Looked up from germline, CDR1 is SGHRS and CDR2 is YFSETQ. CDR3 length: 12 amino acids. Between the trimmed V and J ends, which lost 2 bases and 2 bases, there was a span of 3 bases. The CDR3 here is CASSFHTDTQYF. The CDR3 coding sequence is TGCGCCAGCAGCTTCCACACAGATACGCAGTATTTT.

The chain couples TRBV4-1 to TRBJ2-7, with D tentatively TRBD1 (6 bases). The CDR3 spans 15 residues. Trimming left V 0 bases short and J 0 bases short, with 9 bases between. Germline V gene sequence: CDR1 MGHRA, CDR2 YSYEKL. Here the CDR3 DNA reads TGCGCCAGCAGCCAAGACAGGGGCAGCTCCTACGAGCAGTACGTC. Translating gives CASSQDRGSSYEQYV.

This clonotype has more than one count but fewer than ten. The chain has TRBV7-8 and TRBJ2-7; TRBD2 matches 8 bases. Losses at the gene ends were 1 base for V and 2 bases for J; bases not matched to a gene: 10. The CDR3 loop spans 17 amino acids. The germline CDR1 and CDR2 sequences are SGHVS and FQNEAQ. CDR3: CASSLDRGGGLTYEQYV. The CDR3 nucleotides read TGTGCCAGCAGCTTAGATCGTGGCGGGGGGCTAACCTACGAGCAGTACGTC.

The chain is built from TRBV4-1 and TRBJ2-5; TRBD2 aligns across 8 bases. V trimming: 4 bases; J trimming: 0 bases; junction bases outside the gene matches: 10. Per germline, CDR1 MGHRA and CDR2 YSYEKL. CDR3 length equals 17 residues. CDR3 sequence: CASSRRRGGLDQETQYF. Written as DNA, the CDR3 is TGCGCCAGCAGCCGACGTCGGGGGGGACTAGACCAAGAGACCCAGTACTTC.

This clonotype was counted between two and nine times. Mismatch with germline at one junction end may stem from a read error. The chain carries TRBV15 and TRBJ1-2; TRBD1 agrees at 7 bases. Germline loops: CDR1 LNHNV, CDR2 YYDKDF (reference sequence). The CDR3 covers 12 residues. CDR3 in amino acids: CATSRDSQGREF. DNA of the CDR3: TGTGCCACCAGCAGAGATTCACAGGGGAGGGAGTTC.

This clonotype was recorded only once. The chain couples TRBV6-5 to TRBJ2-5; D tentatively fits TRBD1 or TRBD2 (5 bases each). V gave up 3 bases and J gave up 4 bases, with 9 bases separating them. The CDR3 runs to 13 residues. The germline V gene encodes CDR1 MNHEY and CDR2 SVGAGI. Here the CDR3 reads CASSYRGSETQYF. CDR3 DNA sequence: TGTGCCAGCAGTTATCGGGGCTCAGAGACCCAGTACTTC.

This clonotype was counted only a few times. The chain has TRBV27 and TRBJ2-7; TRBD1 aligns across 9 bases. The CDR3 runs 15 residues. Germline V gene sequence: CDR1 MNHEY, CDR2 SMNVEV (reference sequence). With 2 bases clipped from V and 1 base from J, the junction kept 3 bases outside the gene matches. The chain's CDR3 is CASSLTGTGSYEQYF. CDR3 DNA: TGTGCCAGCAGTTTAACCGGGACAGGGTCCTACGAGCAGTACTTC.

This clonotype has more than one count but fewer than ten. The V call is TRBV13, the J call TRBJ1-1; 8 bases agree with TRBD1. The trim removed 6 bases at V and 4 bases at J, leaving 7 bases unmatched. There are 14 residues in the CDR3. Germline CDR1 and CDR2: PRHDT and FYEKMQ (reference sequence). CDR3 protein: CASREQGGSTEAFF. For the CDR3, the DNA is TGTGCCAGCAGGGAACAGGGGGGTAGCACTGAAGCTTTCTTT.

This CDR3 reads CATSDLGRENQPQHF. Here the CDR3 DNA reads TGTGCCACCAGTGATTTGGGCAGGGAAAATCAGCCCCAGCATTTT. The chain joins TRBV24-1 to TRBJ1-5; TRBD1 is a possible D gene (5 bases). The length of the CDR3 is 15 residues. Deletions cut 0 bases from V and 4 bases from J, with 9 bases between. Germline CDR1 KGHDR, CDR2 SFDVKD.

This clonotype turned up a few times. CDR3 in amino acids: CASSLVIQGLYNEQFF. The DNA for the CDR3 is TGTGCCAGCAGCTTAGTGATCCAGGGACTCTACAATGAGCAGTTCTTC. The chain combines TRBV7-8 with TRBJ2-1; maybe TRBD2 (6 bases). Germline CDR1 reads SGHVS; CDR2 reads FQNEAQ. Trimming cost V 1 base and J 3 bases, with 13 bases left between them. The CDR3 sequence is 16 residues long.

The chain carries TRBV20-1 and TRBJ2-7; the D gene could be TRBD1 or TRBD2 (6 bases each). The CDR3 has 15 residues. The germline V gene has CDR1 DFQATT and CDR2 SNEGSKA (reference sequence). Trimming cost V 4 bases and J 0 bases, with 16 bases left between them. The CDR3 region has the DNA TGCAGTGCTACGCGAATGGGGGGCCGCTCCTACGAGCAGTACTTC. This codes for CSATRMGGRSYEQYF.

In its sample, this clonotype was seen a few times. V and J are TRBV28 and TRBJ1-1; 7 bases map to TRBD1. The CDR3 extends over 14 amino acids. CDR1 and CDR2 (germline): MDHEN, SYDVKM. Losses at the gene ends were 6 bases for V and 1 base for J; bases not matched to a gene: 5. CDR3 in DNA: TGTGCCAGCAGCCTGGGGGACAGGAACACTGAAGCTTTCTTT. The encoded protein is CASSLGDRNTEAFF. The whole variable domain, remainder taken from reference TRBV28 and TRBJ1-1, is DVKVTQSSRYLVKRTGEKVFLECVQDMDHENMFWYRQDPGLGLRLIYFSYDVKMKEKGDIPEGYSVSREKKERFSLILESASTNQTSMYLCASSLGDRNTEAFFGQGTRLTVV.

This clonotype was seen more than once but under ten times. The CDR3 region is CASSLDQGGETQYF. CDR3 nucleotides: TGTGCCAGCAGCTTGGATCAAGGGGGTGAGACCCAGTACTTC. The rearrangement uses TRBV5-6 and TRBJ2-5; weak D call: TRBD1 (6 bases). Trimming removed 0 bases at V and 5 bases at J, with 11 bases between. This CDR3 contains 14 residues. CDR1 SGHDT and CDR2 YYEEEE come from the germline V gene.

This chain links TRBV18 with TRBJ2-3; D may match TRBD1 or TRBD2 (5 bases each). The CDR3 runs 15 residues. Germline lookup yields CDR1 KGHSH and CDR2 LQKENI. V was clipped by 3 bases and J by 4 bases, with 14 bases between them. The CDR3 protein is CASSPGDGSADTQYF. The CDR3 region has the DNA TGTGCCAGCTCACCGGGGGATGGTAGCGCAGATACGCAGTATTTT.

The gene calls are TRBV6-2 or TRBV6-3 and TRBJ2-2; D perhaps matches TRBD1 (6 bases). Germline V gene lookup returns CDR1 MNHEY and CDR2 SVGEGT. CDR3 length: 16 residues. Trimming left V 5 bases short and J 4 bases short, with 17 bases between. The CDR3, as DNA: TGTGCCAGCAGTCCCGACAGGACTCCGAGCACCGGGGAGCTGTTTTTT. Translating it yields CASSPDRTPSTGELFF.

This clonotype was recorded a few times. The chain couples TRBV9 to TRBJ2-1, with TRBD2 identical over 9 bases. The trim removed 0 bases at V and 4 bases at J, leaving 5 bases unmatched. The CDR3 totals 16 residues. Per germline, CDR1 SGDLS and CDR2 YYNGEE. DNA of the CDR3: TGTGCCAGCAGCGTAGAGGTTAGCGGGGGTTACAATGAGCAGTTCTTC. It is translated as CASSVEVSGGYNEQFF.

The chain couples TRBV7-9 to TRBJ2-3; no definite D call. V lost 11 bases to trimming and J lost 5 bases, with 14 bases between them. The CDR3 contains 12 residues. CDR1 is SEHNR and CDR2 is FQNEAQ in the germline V gene (reference sequence). The DNA for the CDR3 is TGTGCCGCCATGGCCGTCGGAGATACGCAGTATTTT. Translation: CAAMAVGDTQYF.

This clonotype was observed many times. The chain couples TRBV5-1 to TRBJ2-7; 11 positions agree with TRBD2. Unmatched junction bases numbered 2, after V lost 0 bases and J lost 3 bases. This CDR3 has 15 residues. Germline CDR1 is SGHRS and CDR2 is YFSETQ. The CDR3 reads CASSLALAGGYEQYF. DNA of the CDR3: TGCGCCAGCAGCTTGGCCCTAGCGGGGGGCTACGAGCAGTACTTC.

This clonotype has only a few counts. This chain joins TRBV24-1 and TRBJ2-1; TRBD2 agrees at 9 bases. The CDR3 runs 17 residues. Germline V lookup: CDR1 KGHDR, CDR2 SFDVKD. With V trimmed by 3 bases and J by 5 bases, 10 bases remained unmatched. The DNA of the CDR3 is TGTGCCACCAGTGATGGGGACGGGACTAGCCAGGACAATGAGCAGTTCTTC. It is translated as CATSDGDGTSQDNEQFF.